The rows below give T cell receptor beta chains drawn from one sample of a study of cytomegalovirus exposure and HLA in healthy donors. Clones were sequenced by immunoSEQ multiplex PCR, and TCRdb holds only the in-frame ones, with some missing. Of about 150,000 clones listed, about 10% are singletons. Sequencing used PBMCs. These receptors were obtained from a middle-aged woman in good health and CMV-seropositive. The conserved cysteine and the conserved F or W are not part of the CDR3 here. Fields, in order: V gene, CDR3 protein.

TRBV5-4,ASSSHQGARETQY
TRBV27,ASRTGNQPQH
TRBV19,ASSSGTLFPDTQY
TRBV7-9,ASSLDGGTSSYEQY
TRBV7-9,ASEGPNLAGGINEQY
TRBV6-5,ASSSTPSEGNTIY
TRBV11-2,ASSSVHLGSSYNSPLH
TRBV6-5,ASSTTGDYEQY
TRBV11-2,ASSPDRATNEKLF
TRBV7-2,ASSLVAAQETQY
TRBV7-6,ASSSVLRGAGYNEQF
TRBV2,ASATGGPLH
TRBV7-2,ASTRDSRLVPNQPQH
TRBV27,ASGKGQINQETQY
TRBV5-1,ASSGTVTNTGELF